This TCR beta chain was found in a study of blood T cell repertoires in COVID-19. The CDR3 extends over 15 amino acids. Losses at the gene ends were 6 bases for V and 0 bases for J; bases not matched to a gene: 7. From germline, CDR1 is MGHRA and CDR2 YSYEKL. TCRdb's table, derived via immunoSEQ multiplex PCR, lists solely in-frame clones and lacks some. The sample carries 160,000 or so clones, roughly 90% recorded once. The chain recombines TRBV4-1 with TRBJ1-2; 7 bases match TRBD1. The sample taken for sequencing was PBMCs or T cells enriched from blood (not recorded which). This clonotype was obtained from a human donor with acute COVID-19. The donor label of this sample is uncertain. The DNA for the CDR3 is TGCGCCAGCAGTCTTCGGACAGGCACTAACTATGGCTACACCTTC. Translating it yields CASSLRTGTNYGYTF.